The 21 T cell receptor beta chains below were found in one sample sequenced in a study of T cells after yellow fever vaccination. TCRdb passed the 5' RACE reads through MiXCR, listing each CDR3 protein once. The sample contains about 310,000 distinct CDR3 sequences, 3.6% of which appear only once. Material: PBMCs, obtained on the day of the yellow fever booster vaccination. These receptor sequences come from a man between 18 and 35 years old who received the YFV17D yellow fever vaccine.

This clonotype came up a few times. The DNA of the CDR3 is TGTGCCAGCAGCAACCCGGGACAGGACACAGATACGCAGTATTTT. Its translation: CASSNPGQDTDTQYF. The chain has TRBV2 and TRBJ2-3; 8 positions agree with TRBD1. CDR3 size: 15 residues. The V gene's germline CDR1 is SNHLY and CDR2 FYNNEI. V trimming: 6 bases; J trimming: 2 bases; junction bases outside the gene matches: 7.

This clonotype was detected ten times or more. J is TRBJ1-1 and V is TRBV7-9, with D hard to call. V lost 0 bases to trimming and J lost 0 bases, with 8 bases between them. CDR1 SEHNR and CDR2 FQNEAQ come from the germline V gene (reference sequence). The CDR3 sequence is 15 residues long. The CDR3: CASSLAYGLNTEAFF. The CDR3, as DNA: TGTGCCAGCAGCTTAGCGTACGGATTGAACACTGAAGCTTTCTTT.

This clonotype has just a few counts. The chain employs TRBV12-3 or TRBV12-4 and TRBJ2-7, with D unclear. The CDR3 extends over 13 amino acids. V lost 4 bases and J 4 bases, leaving 11 bases between the germline ends. For the CDR3, the DNA is TGTGCCAGCAGTTCAACAAGTATGTACGAGCAGTACGTC. Its protein product is CASSSTSMYEQYV.

The chain is built from TRBV20-1 and TRBJ1-5; D gene ambiguous. Germline CDR1 DFQATT, CDR2 SNEGSKA (reference sequence). Trimming took 3 bases from V and 2 from J, leaving 14 bases between them. CDR3 size: 15 residues. CDR3 sequence reads: CSARVEGGGNQPQHF. For the CDR3, the DNA is TGCAGTGCTAGGGTTGAGGGAGGCGGCAATCAGCCCCAGCATTTT.

Ten or more counts support this clonotype. V and J are TRBV7-3 and TRBJ2-1; 8 positions match TRBD2. Looked up from germline, CDR1 is SGHTA and CDR2 is FQGTGA. This CDR3 region has 18 residues. After removal of 6 bases from V and 2 bases from J, the junction contained 15 bases not matched to a gene. Written as DNA, the CDR3 is TGTGCCAGCAGTACTCGAGGGAGCGCGGGGGGTACCTACAATGAGCAGTTCTTC. It translates to CASSTRGSAGGTYNEQFF.

The chain recombines TRBV24-1 with TRBJ2-5, with 11 bases lining up with TRBD2. Looked up from germline, CDR1 is KGHDR and CDR2 is SFDVKD. The V segment lost 2 bases and the J segment 2 bases; nucleotides outside the gene matches: 3. The CDR3 sequence is 16 residues long. CDR3 protein: CATSDSLAGGQETQYF. The CDR3 DNA follows: TGTGCCACCAGTGATTCCCTAGCGGGGGGACAAGAGACCCAGTACTTC.

The chain recombines TRBV3-1 with TRBJ1-2; D unclear. This CDR3 spans 13 amino acids. Germline-derived CDR1 and CDR2 are LGHDT and YNNKEL (reference sequence). V lost 0 bases to trimming and J lost 6 bases, with 8 bases between them. This CDR3 is CASSQDRRNGYTF. CDR3 DNA sequence: TGTGCCAGCAGCCAAGATCGCAGGAATGGCTACACCTTC.

This clonotype was observed a few times. The chain links TRBV7-9 to TRBJ2-2, with 8 bases fitting TRBD1. CDR3 length equals 14 residues. CDR1 is SEHNR, CDR2 FQNEAQ, per germline (reference sequence). Unmatched junction bases numbered 8, after V lost 7 bases and J lost 7 bases. The CDR3 reads CASTLTGASGELFF. CDR3 in DNA: TGTGCCAGCACCTTGACAGGGGCCAGCGGGGAGCTGTTTTTT.

This clonotype appeared a few times. This chain connects TRBV28 to TRBJ1-5; D perhaps matches TRBD1 (5 bases). CDR1 MDHEN and CDR2 SYDVKM come from the germline V gene. The V gene lost 8 bases and the J gene lost 4 bases, with 9 bases spanning the gap. The length of the CDR3 is 12 residues. The CDR3, as DNA: TGTGCCAGCGCTGCAGGGAATCAGCCCCAGCATTTT. Its protein product is CASAAGNQPQHF.

The sample holds many counts of this clonotype. The rearrangement links TRBV29-1 to TRBJ2-7; TRBD2 aligns across 9 bases. CDR3 length: 13 residues. V trimming: 2 bases; J trimming: 4 bases; junction bases outside the gene matches: 3. Germline CDR1 is SQVTM and CDR2 is ANQGSEA. DNA for the CDR3: TGCAGCGTTGAAAGACTAGCGGATTACGAGCAGTACTTC. Translated: CSVERLADYEQYF.

The sample holds many counts of this clonotype. A much larger clone lies a single base off, so this may be a read error. V gene TRBV12-3 or TRBV12-4 combines with J gene TRBJ2-2, with TRBD1 matching over 8 bases. The V segment lost 5 bases and the J segment 6 bases; nucleotides outside the gene matches: 2. The CDR3 runs 13 residues. The CDR3 here is CASSGTGAGELFF. DNA of the CDR3: TGTGCCAGCAGTGGGACAGGCGCCGGGGAGCTGTTTTTT.

The J gene is TRBJ2-1, the V gene TRBV14; TRBD2 might be the D (6 bases). Germline CDR1 is SGHDN and CDR2 is FVKESK. V gave up 1 base and J gave up 0 bases, with 13 bases separating them. The CDR3 runs to 17 residues. The CDR3 loop reads CASSQVVRDSSYNEQFF. The CDR3 region has the DNA TGTGCCAGCAGCCAAGTGGTCCGGGACTCCTCCTACAATGAGCAGTTCTTC.

This sequence joins TRBV9 and TRBJ1-1, with D maybe TRBD1 (6 bases). The V and J ends lost 3 bases and 8 bases respectively, with 14 bases between them. This CDR3 comprises 13 residues. The V gene's germline CDR1 is SGDLS and CDR2 YYNGEE. In nucleotides, the CDR3 is TGTGCCAGCAGCGAAAGGGGGGAGAGGGAAGCTTTCTTT. Translation gives CASSERGEREAFF.

On this clonotype itself: This may come from a read error, since a much larger clone is one base off. The V call is TRBV5-1, the J call TRBJ1-1; D ambiguous. The CDR3 sequence is 13 residues long. V was trimmed by 1 base and J by 5 bases, leaving 9 bases between them. Germline values: CDR1 SGHRS, CDR2 YFSETQ. The CDR3 sequence is CASSLIGVTEAFF. The CDR3 nucleotides read TGCGCCAGCAGCTTGATAGGAGTGACTGAAGCTTTCTTT.

Many counts were recorded for this clonotype. This rearrangement joins TRBV5-1 to TRBJ1-1; weak D call: TRBD1 (5 bases). The CDR3 is made up of 12 amino acids. Germline lookup yields CDR1 SGHRS and CDR2 YFSETQ. V lost 4 bases to trimming and J lost 7 bases, with 11 bases between them. The CDR3 is CASSPQGGEAFF. CDR3 nucleotides: TGCGCCAGCAGCCCTCAGGGAGGTGAAGCTTTCTTT.

This clonotype was detected many times. V is TRBV7-2 and J is TRBJ1-2, with D hard to call. Trimming left V 2 bases short and J 6 bases short, with 7 bases between. This CDR3 is built from 12 residues. CDR1 is SGHTA, CDR2 FQGNSA, per germline. The CDR3 DNA sequence: TGTGCCAGCAGCTTATACGGGGATGGCTACACCTTC. This translates into CASSLYGDGYTF.

This chain connects TRBV4-1 to TRBJ2-5; tentative D call: TRBD2 (7 bases). This CDR3 has 16 residues. V lost 0 bases and J 1 base, leaving 12 bases between the germline ends. The germline CDR1 and CDR2 sequences are MGHRA and YSYEKL. Here the CDR3 DNA reads TGCGCCAGCAGCCAAGATAGGGGGGGGGCCCAAGAGACCCAGTACTTC. Its protein is CASSQDRGGAQETQYF.

This clonotype came up a few times. CDR3 nucleotide sequence: TGTGCCAGCAAAATCGGGACAGGGTTGCCTGAAGCTTTCTTT. Protein product: CASKIGTGLPEAFF. The V and J genes are TRBV19 and TRBJ1-1, with TRBD1 matching 9 bases. Germline lookup yields CDR1 LNHDA and CDR2 SQIVND (reference sequence). The V and J ends lost 9 bases and 6 bases, in that order; junction bases with no gene match: 11. The length of the CDR3 is 14 residues.

This clonotype has at least ten counts. The chain uses TRBV5-4 and TRBJ2-2, with no clear D. CDR1 is SGHNT, CDR2 YYREEE, per germline (reference sequence). Trimming took off 4 bases at V and 7 bases at J, with 14 bases between the two ends. The CDR3 contains 14 residues. Here the CDR3 reads CASSIGPLFGELFF. As DNA, the CDR3 is TGTGCCAGCAGCATAGGACCCCTTTTCGGGGAGCTGTTTTTT.

This clonotype was counted ten times or more. The chain joins TRBV12-3 or TRBV12-4 to TRBJ1-3, with unresolved D. V was cut by 4 bases and J by 2 bases, with 12 bases left in between. The CDR3 length is 15 residues. The CDR3 spells CASSSREFAGNTIYF. The CDR3 DNA reads TGTGCCAGCAGTTCCCGGGAGTTTGCTGGAAACACCATATATTTT.

This clonotype was found many times. The CDR3 DNA follows: TGTGCCAGCAGCTTAGCCCTAGTTGGGATCCGAGATACGCAGTATTTT. The encoded protein is CASSLALVGIRDTQYF. The chain carries TRBV7-8 and TRBJ2-3; D call uncertain. V was trimmed by 0 bases and J by 5 bases, leaving 15 bases between them. This CDR3 is 16 amino acids long. Per the germline V gene, CDR1 is SGHVS and CDR2 is FQNEAQ.